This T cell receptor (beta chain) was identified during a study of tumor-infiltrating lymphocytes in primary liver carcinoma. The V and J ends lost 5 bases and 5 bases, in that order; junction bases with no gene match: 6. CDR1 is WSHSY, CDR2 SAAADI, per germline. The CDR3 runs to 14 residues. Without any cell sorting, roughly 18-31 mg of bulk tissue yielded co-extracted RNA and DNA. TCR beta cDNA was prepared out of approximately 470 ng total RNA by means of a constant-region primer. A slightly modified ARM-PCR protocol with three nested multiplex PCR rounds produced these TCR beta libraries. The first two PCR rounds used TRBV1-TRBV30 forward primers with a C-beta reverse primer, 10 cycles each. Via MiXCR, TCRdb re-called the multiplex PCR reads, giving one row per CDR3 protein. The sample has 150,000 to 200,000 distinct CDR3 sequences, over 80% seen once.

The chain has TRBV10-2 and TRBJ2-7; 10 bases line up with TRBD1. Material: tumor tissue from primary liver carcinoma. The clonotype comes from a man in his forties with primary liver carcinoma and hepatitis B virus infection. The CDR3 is CASSRDRGMDEQYF. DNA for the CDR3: TGCGCCAGCAGTCGGGACAGGGGTATGGACGAGCAGTACTTC.